A selection of T cell receptor beta chains follows, all from one sample in a study of T cell responses to AZD1222 COVID-19 vaccine. Libraries were prepared by immunoSEQ multiplex PCR; TCRdb keeps only in-frame clonotypes and omits some of them. Here the sample spans some 130,000 clones, 93% being singletons. Here the sequenced sample was peripheral blood, taken on day 0 of AZD1222 vaccination. The origin of the receptors is an adult in good health. Each CDR3 is given with its conserved first and last residue. A D gene is named only where the DNA matches it firmly. The listing skips clone size in some rows; elsewhere it reads once, few, many or a size class.

clone size: once; V gene: TRBV12-3/TRBV12-4; D gene: -; J gene: TRBJ1-1; CDR3 protein: CASNPGDTEAFF; CDR3 DNA: TGTGCCAGCAACCCGGGGGACACTGAAGCTTTCTTT
clone size: -; V gene: TRBV6-1; D gene: -; J gene: TRBJ2-4; CDR3 protein: CASSEREWDIQYF; CDR3 DNA: TGTGCCAGCAGTGAACGGGAATGGGACATTCAGTACTTC
clone size: -; V gene: TRBV28; D gene: -; J gene: TRBJ1-2; CDR3 protein: CASSLYPTYTF; CDR3 DNA: TGTGCCAGCAGTTTATACCCAACTTACACCTTC
clone size: -; V gene: TRBV6-5; D gene: -; J gene: TRBJ2-2; CDR3 protein: CASSTVTGELFF; CDR3 DNA: TGTGCCAGCAGTACAGTCACCGGGGAGCTGTTTTTT
clone size: -; V gene: TRBV4-2; D gene: -; J gene: TRBJ1-1; CDR3 protein: CASSHLSGQENTEAFF; CDR3 DNA: TGTGCCAGCAGCCACCTGTCGGGACAAGAGAACACTGAAGCTTTCTTT
clone size: -; V gene: TRBV4-3; D gene: TRBD1; J gene: TRBJ1-2; CDR3 protein: CASSHKRGRTGENGYTF; CDR3 DNA: TGCGCCAGCAGCCACAAAAGGGGGAGGACAGGCGAAAATGGCTACACCTTC
clone size: few; V gene: TRBV5-6; D gene: TRBD2; J gene: TRBJ2-3; CDR3 protein: CASSLDTSGRTDTQYF; CDR3 DNA: TGTGCCAGCAGCTTGGATACTAGCGGGAGGACAGATACGCAGTATTTT
clone size: -; V gene: TRBV15; D gene: TRBD2; J gene: TRBJ2-1; CDR3 protein: CATSRDPAGLREQFF; CDR3 DNA: TGTGCCACCAGCAGAGATCCAGCGGGGCTGCGTGAGCAGTTCTTC
clone size: -; V gene: TRBV6-5; D gene: -; J gene: TRBJ2-7; CDR3 protein: CASSRAYEQYF; CDR3 DNA: TGTGCCAGCAGCCGCGCCTACGAGCAGTACTTC
clone size: -; V gene: TRBV5-6; D gene: -; J gene: TRBJ2-1; CDR3 protein: CASSSPGGQPLNEQFF; CDR3 DNA: TGTGCCAGCAGCTCCCCCGGCGGACAGCCCTTGAATGAGCAGTTCTTC
clone size: once; V gene: TRBV5-1; D gene: -; J gene: TRBJ1-2; CDR3 protein: CASSAEEDSRIYGYTF; CDR3 DNA: TGCGCCAGCAGCGCCGAAGAGGACAGCCGGATCTATGGCTACACCTTC
clone size: -; V gene: TRBV27; D gene: TRBD1; J gene: TRBJ1-3; CDR3 protein: CASSFTGTGYGNTIYF; CDR3 DNA: TGTGCCAGCAGTTTCACCGGGACAGGTTATGGAAACACCATATATTTT
clone size: -; V gene: TRBV5-6; D gene: -; J gene: TRBJ1-5; CDR3 protein: CASSYGLSNQPQHF; CDR3 DNA: TGTGCCAGCAGCTATGGACTTTCCAATCAGCCCCAGCATTTT
clone size: -; V gene: TRBV28; D gene: -; J gene: TRBJ2-7; CDR3 protein: CASSLSSGYEQYF; CDR3 DNA: TGTGCCAGCAGTTTATCCTCCGGGTACGAGCAGTACTTC
clone size: -; V gene: TRBV27; D gene: -; J gene: TRBJ2-7; CDR3 protein: CASSPKGYEQYF; CDR3 DNA: TGTGCCAGCAGCCCTAAAGGATACGAGCAGTACTTC
clone size: -; V gene: TRBV9; D gene: -; J gene: TRBJ1-6; CDR3 protein: CASSVEQGNSPLHF; CDR3 DNA: TGTGCCAGCAGCGTGGAACAGGGTAATTCACCCCTCCACTTT
clone size: -; V gene: TRBV5-4; D gene: -; J gene: TRBJ2-5; CDR3 protein: CASSLAQRGRGVEETQYF; CDR3 DNA: TGTGCCAGCAGCTTGGCCCAAAGGGGCAGGGGAGTCGAGGAGACCCAGTACTTC
clone size: -; V gene: TRBV19; D gene: -; J gene: TRBJ2-2; CDR3 protein: CASSVLPAGSYLNTGELFF; CDR3 DNA: TGTGCCAGTAGTGTTCTTCCGGCAGGCTCCTATTTGAACACCGGGGAGCTGTTTTTT
clone size: few; V gene: TRBV5-4; D gene: -; J gene: TRBJ2-7; CDR3 protein: CASTTWGLYEQYF; CDR3 DNA: TGTGCCAGCACCACCTGGGGCCTCTACGAGCAGTACTTC
clone size: -; V gene: TRBV19; D gene: -; J gene: TRBJ1-1; CDR3 protein: CASSPSPTIYWENTEAFF; CDR3 DNA: TGTGCCAGTAGTCCCTCCCCTACAATCTATTGGGAGAACACTGAAGCTTTCTTT
clone size: -; V gene: TRBV25-1; D gene: -; J gene: TRBJ1-2; CDR3 protein: CASSENGYTF; CDR3 DNA: TGTGCCAGCAGTGAAAATGGCTACACCTTC
clone size: -; V gene: TRBV9; D gene: TRBD1; J gene: TRBJ1-5; CDR3 protein: CASSVGWDRNQPQHF; CDR3 DNA: TGTGCCAGCAGCGTAGGATGGGACAGAAATCAGCCCCAGCATTTT
clone size: -; V gene: TRBV4-1; D gene: -; J gene: TRBJ2-7; CDR3 protein: CASSQDKFRTAGRIYEQYF; CDR3 DNA: TGCGCCAGCAGCCAAGACAAATTTCGGACGGCAGGGAGGATCTACGAGCAGTACTTC
clone size: -; V gene: TRBV3-1/TRBV3-2; D gene: -; J gene: TRBJ1-6; CDR3 protein: CASSQGRGRINSPLHF; CDR3 DNA: TGTGCCAGCAGCCAAGGAAGGGGACGGATTAATTCACCCCTCCACTTT
clone size: -; V gene: TRBV28; D gene: -; J gene: TRBJ1-1; CDR3 protein: CASSRQATEAFF; CDR3 DNA: TGTGCCAGCAGTAGACAGGCCACTGAAGCTTTCTTT
clone size: -; V gene: TRBV7-9; D gene: TRBD1; J gene: TRBJ1-2; CDR3 protein: CASTVDRDGYTF; CDR3 DNA: TGTGCCAGCACCGTCGACAGGGATGGCTACACCTTC
clone size: -; V gene: TRBV28; D gene: -; J gene: TRBJ1-5; CDR3 protein: CASIGRAVQPQHF; CDR3 DNA: TGTGCCAGCATCGGTAGGGCGGTTCAGCCCCAGCATTTT
clone size: -; V gene: TRBV19; D gene: TRBD2; J gene: TRBJ2-1; CDR3 protein: CASSRIAKRMLAGDPYNEQFF; CDR3 DNA: TGTGCCAGTAGTCGCATAGCCAAAAGGATGCTAGCGGGAGACCCCTACAATGAGCAGTTCTTC